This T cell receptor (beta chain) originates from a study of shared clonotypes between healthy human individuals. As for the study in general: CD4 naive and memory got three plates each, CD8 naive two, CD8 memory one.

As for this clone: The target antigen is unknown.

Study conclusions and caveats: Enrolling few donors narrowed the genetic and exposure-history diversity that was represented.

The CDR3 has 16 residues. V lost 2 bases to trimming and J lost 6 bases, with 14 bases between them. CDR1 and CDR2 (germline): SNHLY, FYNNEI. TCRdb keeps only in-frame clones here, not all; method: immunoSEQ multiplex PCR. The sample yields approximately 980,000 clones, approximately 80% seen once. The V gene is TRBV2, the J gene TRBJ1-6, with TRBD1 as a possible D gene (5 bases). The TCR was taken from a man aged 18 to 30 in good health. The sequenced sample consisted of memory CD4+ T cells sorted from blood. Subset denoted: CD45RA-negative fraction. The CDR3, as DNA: TGTGCCAGCAGTGAAATCAGGGTCCACCTTAATTCACCCCTCCACTTT. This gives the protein CASSEIRVHLNSPLHF.